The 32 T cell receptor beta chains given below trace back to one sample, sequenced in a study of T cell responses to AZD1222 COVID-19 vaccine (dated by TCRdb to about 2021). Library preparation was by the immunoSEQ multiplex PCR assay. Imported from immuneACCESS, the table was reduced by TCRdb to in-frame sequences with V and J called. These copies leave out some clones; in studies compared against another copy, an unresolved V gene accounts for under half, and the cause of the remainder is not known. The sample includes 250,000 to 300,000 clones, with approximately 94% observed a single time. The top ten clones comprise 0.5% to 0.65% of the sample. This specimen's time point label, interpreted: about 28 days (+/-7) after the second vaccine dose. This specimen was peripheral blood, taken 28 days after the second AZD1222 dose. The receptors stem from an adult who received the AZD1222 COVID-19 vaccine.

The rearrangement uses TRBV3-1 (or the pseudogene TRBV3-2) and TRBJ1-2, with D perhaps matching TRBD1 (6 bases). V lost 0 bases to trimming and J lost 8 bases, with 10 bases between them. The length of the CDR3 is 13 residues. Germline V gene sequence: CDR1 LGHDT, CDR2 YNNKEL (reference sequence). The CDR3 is CASSQDEGQGYTF. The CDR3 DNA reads TGTGCCAGCAGCCAAGATGAGGGACAAGGCTACACCTTC.

DNA for the CDR3: TGTGCCAGCTCACTTAGGACCGATACCTACGAGCAGTACTTC. This gives the protein CASSLRTDTYEQYF. This sequence joins TRBV18 and TRBJ2-7; no clear D. In germline, CDR1 is KGHSH, CDR2 LQKENI. The CDR3 is 14 residues long. Between the trimmed V and J ends, which lost 4 bases and 2 bases, there was a span of 12 bases.

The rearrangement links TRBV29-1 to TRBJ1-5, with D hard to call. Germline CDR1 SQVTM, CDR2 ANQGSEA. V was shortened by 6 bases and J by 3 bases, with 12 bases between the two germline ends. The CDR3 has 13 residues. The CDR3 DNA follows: TGCAGCGTCCAACGGAGTCACAATCAGCCCCAGCATTTT. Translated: CSVQRSHNQPQHF.

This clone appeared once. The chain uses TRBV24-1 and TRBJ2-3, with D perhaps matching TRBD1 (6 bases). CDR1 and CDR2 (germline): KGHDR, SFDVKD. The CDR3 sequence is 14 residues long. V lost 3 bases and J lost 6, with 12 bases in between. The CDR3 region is CATSDPQGWDTQYF. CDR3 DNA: TGTGCCACCAGTGATCCACAGGGTTGGGATACGCAGTATTTT.

The CDR3 region is CASSLEARIETQYF. DNA for the CDR3: TGTGCCAGCAGCTTAGAAGCTAGGATCGAGACCCAGTACTTC. The chain is built from TRBV7-9 and TRBJ2-5; D call uncertain. V gave up 1 base and J gave up 5 bases, with 11 bases separating them. CDR1 and CDR2 (germline): SEHNR, FQNEAQ (reference sequence). The CDR3 consists of 14 residues.

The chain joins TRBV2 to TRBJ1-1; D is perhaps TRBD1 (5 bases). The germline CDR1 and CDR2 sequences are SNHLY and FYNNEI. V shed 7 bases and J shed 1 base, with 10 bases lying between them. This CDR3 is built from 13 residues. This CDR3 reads CASIGQTNTEAFF. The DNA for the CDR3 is TGTGCCAGCATCGGACAAACGAACACTGAAGCTTTCTTT.

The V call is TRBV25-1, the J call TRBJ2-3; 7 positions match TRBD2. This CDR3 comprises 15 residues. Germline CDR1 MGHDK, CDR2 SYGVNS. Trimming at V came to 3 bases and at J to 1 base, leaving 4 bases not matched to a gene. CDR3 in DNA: TGTGCCAGCAGTGAGGTGGGGGGGGGCACAGATACGCAGTATTTT. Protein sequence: CASSEVGGGTDTQYF.

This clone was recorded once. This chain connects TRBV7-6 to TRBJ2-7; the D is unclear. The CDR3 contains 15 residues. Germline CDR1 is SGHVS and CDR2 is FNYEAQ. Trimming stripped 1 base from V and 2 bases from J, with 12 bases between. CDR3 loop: CASSLGGTVTYEQYF. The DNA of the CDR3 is TGTGCCAGCAGCTTAGGGGGTACAGTCACCTACGAGCAGTACTTC.

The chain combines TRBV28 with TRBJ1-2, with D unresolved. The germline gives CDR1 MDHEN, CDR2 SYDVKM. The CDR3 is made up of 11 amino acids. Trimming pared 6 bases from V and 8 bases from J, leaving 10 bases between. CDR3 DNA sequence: TGTGCCAGCAGGAGGGATCGCGGCTACACCTTC. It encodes CASRRDRGYTF.

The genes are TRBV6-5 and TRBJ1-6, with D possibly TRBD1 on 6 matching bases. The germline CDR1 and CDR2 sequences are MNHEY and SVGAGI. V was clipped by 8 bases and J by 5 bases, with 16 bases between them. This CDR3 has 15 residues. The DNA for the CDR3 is TGTGCCAGCGGTCGTTGGCAGGGGCATAATTCACCCCTCCACTTT. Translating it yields CASGRWQGHNSPLHF.

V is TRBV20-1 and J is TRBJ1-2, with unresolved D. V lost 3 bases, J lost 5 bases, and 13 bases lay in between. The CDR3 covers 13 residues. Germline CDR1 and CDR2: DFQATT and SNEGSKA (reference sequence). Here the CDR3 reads CSASHTGSYGYTF. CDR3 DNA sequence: TGCAGTGCTAGTCACACGGGATCATATGGCTACACCTTC.

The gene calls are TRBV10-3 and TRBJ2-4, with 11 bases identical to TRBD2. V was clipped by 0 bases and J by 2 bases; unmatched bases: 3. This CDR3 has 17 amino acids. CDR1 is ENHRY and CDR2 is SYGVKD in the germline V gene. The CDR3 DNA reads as TGTGCCATCAGTGAGTCCATAGCGGGGGGGACCAAAAACATTCAGTACTTC. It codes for CAISESIAGGTKNIQYF.

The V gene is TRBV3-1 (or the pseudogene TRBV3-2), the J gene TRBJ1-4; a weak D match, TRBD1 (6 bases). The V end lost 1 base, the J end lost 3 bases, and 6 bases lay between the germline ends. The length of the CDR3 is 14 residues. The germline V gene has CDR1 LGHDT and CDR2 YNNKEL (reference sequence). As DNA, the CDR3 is TGTGCCAGCAGCCAAGGGACAGCTAATGAAAAACTGTTTTTT. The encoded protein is CASSQGTANEKLFF.

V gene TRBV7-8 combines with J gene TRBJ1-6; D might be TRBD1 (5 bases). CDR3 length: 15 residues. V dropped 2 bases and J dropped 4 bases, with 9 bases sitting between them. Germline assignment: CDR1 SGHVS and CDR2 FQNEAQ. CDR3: CASSLRDSYNSPLHF. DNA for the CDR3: TGTGCCAGCAGCTTAAGGGACTCTTATAATTCACCCCTCCACTTT.

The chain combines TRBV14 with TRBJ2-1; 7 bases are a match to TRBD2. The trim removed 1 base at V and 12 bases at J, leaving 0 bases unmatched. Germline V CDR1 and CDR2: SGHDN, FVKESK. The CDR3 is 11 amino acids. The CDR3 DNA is TGTGCCAGCAGCCAAGCGGGAGGGCAGTTCTTC. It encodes CASSQAGGQFF.

CDR3 in DNA: TGTGCCAGCAGTTACACCGGGACAGGGGGCGGAAACACCATATATTTT. It yields the protein CASSYTGTGGGNTIYF. This rearrangement joins TRBV6-5 to TRBJ1-3; 12 bases are shared with TRBD1. The V gene's germline CDR1 is MNHEY and CDR2 SVGAGI. The J segment lost 4 bases and the V segment lost 2 bases, leaving 3 bases of the junction unmatched. The CDR3 spans 16 residues.

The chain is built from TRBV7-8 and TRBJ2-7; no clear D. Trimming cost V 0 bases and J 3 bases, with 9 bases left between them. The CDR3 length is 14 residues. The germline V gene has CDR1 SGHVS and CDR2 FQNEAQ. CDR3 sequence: CASSLAASVYEQYF. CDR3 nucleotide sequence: TGTGCCAGCAGCTTAGCGGCTTCGGTCTACGAGCAGTACTTC.

The CDR3 here is CASSQGALANTGELFF. The CDR3, as DNA: TGCGCCAGCAGTCAAGGGGCATTAGCGAACACCGGGGAGCTGTTTTTT. V usage is TRBV23-1 and J usage is TRBJ2-2, with D perhaps TRBD1 (5 bases). TRBV23-1 falls under the ORF class, with uncertain function. The CDR3 totals 16 residues. V was shortened by 2 bases and J by 0 bases, with 10 bases between the two germline ends.

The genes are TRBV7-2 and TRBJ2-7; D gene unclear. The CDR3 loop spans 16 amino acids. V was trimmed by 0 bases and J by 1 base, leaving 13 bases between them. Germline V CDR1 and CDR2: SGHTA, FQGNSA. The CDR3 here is CASSLATGVGSYEQYF. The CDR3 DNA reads TGTGCCAGCAGCTTAGCGACGGGCGTGGGATCCTACGAGCAGTACTTC.

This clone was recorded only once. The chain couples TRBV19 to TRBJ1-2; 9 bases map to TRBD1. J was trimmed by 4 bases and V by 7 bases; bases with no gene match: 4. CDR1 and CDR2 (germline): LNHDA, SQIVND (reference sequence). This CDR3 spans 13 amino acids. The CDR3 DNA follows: TGTGCCAGTAACAGGGGGCTGAGCTATGGCTACACCTTC. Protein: CASNRGLSYGYTF. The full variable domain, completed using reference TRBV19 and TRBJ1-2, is DGGITQSPKYLFRKEGQNVTLSCEQNLNHDAMYWYRQDPGQGLRLIYYSQIVNDFQKGDIAEGYSVSREKKESFPLTVTSAQKNPTAFYLCASNRGLSYGYTFGSGTRLTVV.

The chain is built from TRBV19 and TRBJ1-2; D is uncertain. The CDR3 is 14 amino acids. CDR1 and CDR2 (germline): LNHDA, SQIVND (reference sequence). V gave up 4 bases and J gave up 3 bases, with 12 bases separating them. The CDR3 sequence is CASSSFARDYGYTF. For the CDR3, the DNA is TGTGCCAGTAGTAGTTTCGCGCGGGACTATGGCTACACCTTC.

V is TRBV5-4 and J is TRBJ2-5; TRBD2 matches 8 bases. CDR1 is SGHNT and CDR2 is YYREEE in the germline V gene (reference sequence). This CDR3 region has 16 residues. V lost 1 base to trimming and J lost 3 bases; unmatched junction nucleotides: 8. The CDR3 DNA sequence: TGTGCCAGCAGCTTGTGGGAAGTAGCGGGAAAAGAGACCCAGTACTTC. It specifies CASSLWEVAGKETQYF.

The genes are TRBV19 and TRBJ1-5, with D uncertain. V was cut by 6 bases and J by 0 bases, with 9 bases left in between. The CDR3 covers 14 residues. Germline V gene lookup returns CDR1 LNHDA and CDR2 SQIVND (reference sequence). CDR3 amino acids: CASRPRSSNQPQHF. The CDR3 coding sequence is TGTGCCAGTAGACCAAGATCTAGCAATCAGCCCCAGCATTTT.

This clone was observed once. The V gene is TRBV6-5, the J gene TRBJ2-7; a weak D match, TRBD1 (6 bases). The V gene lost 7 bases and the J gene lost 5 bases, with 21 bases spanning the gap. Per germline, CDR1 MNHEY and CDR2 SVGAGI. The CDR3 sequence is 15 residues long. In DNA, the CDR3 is TGTGCCAGCACTCCTCAGCCTCAGGGGAACCACGAGCAGTACTTC. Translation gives CASTPQPQGNHEQYF.

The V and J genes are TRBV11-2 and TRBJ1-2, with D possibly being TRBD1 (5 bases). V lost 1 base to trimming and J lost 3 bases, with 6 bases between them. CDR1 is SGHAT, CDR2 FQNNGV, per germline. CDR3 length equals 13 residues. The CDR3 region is CASSLGGHYGYTF. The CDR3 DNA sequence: TGTGCCAGCAGCTTAGGGGGACACTATGGCTACACCTTC.

The CDR3 loop reads CASSLVSNYGYTF. Written as DNA, the CDR3 is TGTGCCAGCAGCCTGGTTTCTAACTATGGCTACACCTTC. The chain recombines TRBV6-2 or TRBV6-3 with TRBJ1-2; D uncertain. There are 13 residues in the CDR3. Germline V gives CDR1 MNHEY, CDR2 SVGEGT. Between the trimmed V and J ends, which lost 6 bases and 0 bases, there was a span of 8 bases.

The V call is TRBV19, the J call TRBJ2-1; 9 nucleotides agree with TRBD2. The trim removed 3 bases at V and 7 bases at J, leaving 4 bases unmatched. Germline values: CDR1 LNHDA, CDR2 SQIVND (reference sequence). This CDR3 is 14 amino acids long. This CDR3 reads CASSMASGMNEQFF. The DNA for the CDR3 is TGTGCCAGTAGTATGGCTAGCGGGATGAATGAGCAGTTCTTC.

CDR3 sequence reads: CASTEYGPYEQYF. Here the CDR3 DNA reads TGTGCCAGCACCGAGTACGGCCCCTACGAGCAGTACTTC. The chain links TRBV2 to TRBJ2-7; no definite D call. The CDR3 loop spans 13 amino acids. The ends were cut back, 7 bases at V and 2 bases at J, with 12 bases in the middle. Germline loops: CDR1 SNHLY, CDR2 FYNNEI.

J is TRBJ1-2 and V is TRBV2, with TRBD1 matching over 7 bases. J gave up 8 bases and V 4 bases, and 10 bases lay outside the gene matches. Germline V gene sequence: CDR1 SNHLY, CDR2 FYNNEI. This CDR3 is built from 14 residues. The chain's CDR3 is CASSALDRVMGYTF. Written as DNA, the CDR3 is TGTGCCAGCAGTGCCCTCGACAGGGTTATGGGCTACACCTTC. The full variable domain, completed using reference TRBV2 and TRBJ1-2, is EPEVTQTPSHQVTQMGQEVILRCVPISNHLYFYWYRQILGQKVEFLVSFYNNEISEKSEIFDDQFSVERPDGSNFTLKIRSTKLEDSAMYFCASSALDRVMGYTFGSGTRLTVV.

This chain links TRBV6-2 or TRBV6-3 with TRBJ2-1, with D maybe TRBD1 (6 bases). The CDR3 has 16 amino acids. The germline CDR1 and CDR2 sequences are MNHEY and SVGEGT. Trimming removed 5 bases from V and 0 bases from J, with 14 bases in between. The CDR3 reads CASSEGRGFSYNEQFF. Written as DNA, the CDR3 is TGTGCCAGCAGTGAGGGCAGGGGATTCTCCTACAATGAGCAGTTCTTC.

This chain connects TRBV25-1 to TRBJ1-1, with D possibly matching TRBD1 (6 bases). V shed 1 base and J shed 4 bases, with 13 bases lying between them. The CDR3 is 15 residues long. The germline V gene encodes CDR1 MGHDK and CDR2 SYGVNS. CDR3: CASSEFGGLGTEAFF. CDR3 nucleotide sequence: TGTGCCAGCAGTGAATTTGGGGGGCTTGGCACTGAAGCTTTCTTT.

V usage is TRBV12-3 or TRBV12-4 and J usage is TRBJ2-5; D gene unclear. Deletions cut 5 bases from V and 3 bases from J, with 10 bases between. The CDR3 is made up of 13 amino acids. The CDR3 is CASSVSWEETQYF. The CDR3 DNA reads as TGTGCCAGCAGTGTATCATGGGAAGAGACCCAGTACTTC.